This TCR beta chain was retrieved from a study of OX40 agonist ivuxolimab in advanced cancers. Germline CDR1 KGHSH, CDR2 LQKENI. There are 14 residues in the CDR3. The V and J ends lost 1 base and 8 bases respectively, with 9 bases between them. This table comes from immunoSEQ multiplex PCR, and its TCRdb copy is limited to in-frame clones, with some not included. The profile shows 95,000 to 150,000 clones, over 85% of them singletons. The V call is TRBV18, the J call TRBJ1-6; no firm D call. The origin of this receptor is an adult with an advanced solid tumor such as melanoma, head and neck, liver or kidney cancer. The material sequenced was CD4+ or CD8+ T cells sorted from blood, taken in a trial of the OX40 agonist ivuxolimab. CDR3 in DNA: TGTGCCAGCTCACCACAGGGTAACGATTCACCCCTCCACTTT. Its protein is CASSPQGNDSPLHF.